These 10 T cell receptor beta chains were all obtained from the same sample, sequenced in a study of blood T cell repertoires in COVID-19. The data were produced by immunoSEQ multiplex PCR, yet TCRdb's version contains in-frame clones alone and is incomplete. The sample has 90,000 to 150,000 clones; 65% to 90% are singletons. The sequenced sample was peripheral blood. The receptors were sampled from an older man with acute or convalescent COVID-19.

This clone was counted a single time. The J gene is TRBJ1-5, the V gene TRBV3-1 (or the pseudogene TRBV3-2), with D maybe TRBD1 (5 bases). The CDR3 loop spans 13 amino acids. Trimming removed 1 base from V and 5 bases from J, with 6 bases in between. Per the germline V gene, CDR1 is LGHDT and CDR2 is YNNKEL (reference sequence). CDR3 bases: TGTGCCAGCAGCCAAGGGACATATCAGCCCCAGCATTTT. Amino acid sequence: CASSQGTYQPQHF.

The chain has TRBV4-1 and TRBJ1-1; a weak D match, TRBD1 (6 bases). CDR3 size: 15 residues. The germline V gene encodes CDR1 MGHRA and CDR2 YSYEKL. V was shortened by 4 bases and J by 5 bases, with 17 bases between the two germline ends. The CDR3 reads CASSRAAGAETEAFF. CDR3 coding DNA: TGCGCCAGCAGCCGCGCGGCAGGGGCCGAAACTGAAGCTTTCTTT.

The chain employs TRBV18 and TRBJ2-1, with D possibly matching TRBD1 (5 bases). This CDR3 has 13 residues. CDR1 is KGHSH, CDR2 LQKENI, per germline. Trimming took off 4 bases at V and 8 bases at J, with 12 bases between the two ends. In nucleotides, the CDR3 is TGTGCCAGCTCACAGCTTCTAGGGGATGAGCAGTTCTTC. Encoded protein: CASSQLLGDEQFF.

The J gene is TRBJ2-1, the V gene TRBV10-3; 9 positions match TRBD1. The CDR3 sequence is 16 residues long. CDR1 ENHRY and CDR2 SYGVKD come from the germline V gene. The V gene end was trimmed by 4 bases and the J gene end by 3 bases; junction bases not matched to a gene: 7. The CDR3 reads CAISGAGQGNYNEQFF. The DNA of the CDR3 is TGTGCCATCAGTGGAGCGGGACAGGGAAACTACAATGAGCAGTTCTTC.

This sequence joins TRBV10-3 and TRBJ2-1; TRBD2 is a possible D gene (6 bases). The CDR3 spans 13 residues. Germline V gives CDR1 ENHRY, CDR2 SYGVKD. With 7 bases removed from V and 7 bases from J, the gap between germline ends came to 14 bases. The CDR3 DNA reads TGTGCCATCACCCAGGGACTCGGGAATGAGCAGTTCTTC. Translated, it gives CAITQGLGNEQFF.

In nucleotides, the CDR3 is TGCGCCAGCAGCGAAAGGGGCCCATTATACGAGCAGTACTTC. Its translation: CASSERGPLYEQYF. The gene calls are TRBV5-1 and TRBJ2-7, with TRBD1 as a possible D gene (5 bases). There are 14 residues in the CDR3. Germline CDR1 is SGHRS and CDR2 is YFSETQ. V lost 4 bases to trimming and J lost 4 bases, with 15 bases between them.

This chain uses TRBV4-3 with TRBJ1-2; TRBD1 agrees at 7 bases. The CDR3 contains 16 residues. The V segment lost 3 bases and the J segment 7 bases; nucleotides outside the gene matches: 14. Germline V gene sequence: CDR1 LGHNA, CDR2 YSLEER. The CDR3 is CASSQEIPTGISGYTF. Here the CDR3 DNA reads TGCGCCAGCAGCCAGGAGATACCGACAGGGATATCTGGCTACACCTTC.

To note about this clone: Other DNA sequences in this specimen translate into the identical CDR3. The gene calls are TRBV5-1 and TRBJ1-1, with 7 bases matching TRBD1. CDR3 length: 14 residues. After removal of 4 bases from V and 3 bases from J, the junction contained 6 bases not matched to a gene. The germline V gene encodes CDR1 SGHRS and CDR2 YFSETQ. The CDR3, as DNA: TGCGCCAGCAGCAGACAGGGAGGAGACACTGAAGCTTTCTTT. Protein sequence: CASSRQGGDTEAFF.

The V gene is TRBV5-1, the J gene TRBJ1-3, with D possibly TRBD1 on 6 matching bases. This CDR3 is built from 14 residues. V was pared by 4 bases and J by 8 bases, with 16 bases between. CDR1 is SGHRS, CDR2 YFSETQ, per germline. The CDR3 DNA is TGCGCCAGCAGCGTTACAGGGTCTGGGGACACCATATATTTT. Amino acid sequence: CASSVTGSGDTIYF.

V usage is TRBV5-1 and J usage is TRBJ2-2, with a tentative D call TRBD1 (6 bases). The germline V gene has CDR1 SGHRS and CDR2 YFSETQ. V was cut by 4 bases and J by 5 bases, with 24 bases left in between. This CDR3 is built from 18 residues. The CDR3 sequence is CASSPGQHKGPGTGELFF. The CDR3 DNA reads TGCGCCAGCAGCCCAGGACAGCACAAGGGCCCGGGGACCGGGGAGCTGTTTTTT.